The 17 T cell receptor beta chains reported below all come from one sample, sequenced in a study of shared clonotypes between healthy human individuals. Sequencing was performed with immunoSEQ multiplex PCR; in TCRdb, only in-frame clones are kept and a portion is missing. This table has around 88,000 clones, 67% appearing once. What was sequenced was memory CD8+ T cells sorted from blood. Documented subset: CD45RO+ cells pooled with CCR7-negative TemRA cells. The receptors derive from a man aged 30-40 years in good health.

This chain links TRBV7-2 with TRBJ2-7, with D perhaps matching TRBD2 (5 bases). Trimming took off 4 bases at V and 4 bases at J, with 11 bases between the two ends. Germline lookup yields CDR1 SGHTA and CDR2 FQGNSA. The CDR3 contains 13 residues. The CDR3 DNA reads TGTGCCAGCAGCTCCCCGGGATCTTACGAGCAGTACTTC. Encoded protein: CASSSPGSYEQYF.

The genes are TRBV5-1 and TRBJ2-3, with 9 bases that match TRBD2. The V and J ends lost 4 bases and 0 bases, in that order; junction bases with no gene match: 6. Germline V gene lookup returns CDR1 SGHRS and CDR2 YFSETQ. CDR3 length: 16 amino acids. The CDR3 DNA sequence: TGCGCCAGCAGCCTTAGACTAGCGGTGAGCACAGATACGCAGTATTTT. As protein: CASSLRLAVSTDTQYF.

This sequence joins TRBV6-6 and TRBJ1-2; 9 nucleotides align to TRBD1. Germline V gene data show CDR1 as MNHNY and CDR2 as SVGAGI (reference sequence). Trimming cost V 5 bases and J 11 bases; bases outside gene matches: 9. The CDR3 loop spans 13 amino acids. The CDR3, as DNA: TGTGCCAGCAGTCACACTAAACAGGGGGCTTACACCTTC. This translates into CASSHTKQGAYTF.

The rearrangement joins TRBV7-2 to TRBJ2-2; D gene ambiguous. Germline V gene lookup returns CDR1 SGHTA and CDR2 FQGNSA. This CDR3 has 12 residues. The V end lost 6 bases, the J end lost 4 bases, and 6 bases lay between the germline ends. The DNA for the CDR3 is TGTGCCAGCAGGGATCTCACCGGGGAGCTGTTTTTT. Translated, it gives CASRDLTGELFF.

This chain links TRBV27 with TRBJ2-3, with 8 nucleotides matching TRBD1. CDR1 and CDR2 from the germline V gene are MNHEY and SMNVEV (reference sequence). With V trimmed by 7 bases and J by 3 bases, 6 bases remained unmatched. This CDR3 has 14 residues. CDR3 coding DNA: TGTGCCAGCACCCTGGACAGGGCAACAGATACGCAGTATTTT. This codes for CASTLDRATDTQYF.

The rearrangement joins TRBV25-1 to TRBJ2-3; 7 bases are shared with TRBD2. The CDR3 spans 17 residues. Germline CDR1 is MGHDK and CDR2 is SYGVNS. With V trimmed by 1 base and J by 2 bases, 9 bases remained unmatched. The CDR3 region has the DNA TGTGCCAGCAGTGAATTGGTTGTGACTAGCAACACAGATACGCAGTATTTT. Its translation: CASSELVVTSNTDTQYF.

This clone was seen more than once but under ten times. This CDR3 is CASSLDRGNQPQHF. CDR3 nucleotide sequence: TGTGCCAGCAGTTTGGACAGGGGTAATCAGCCCCAGCATTTT. This chain joins TRBV2 and TRBJ1-5, with 9 bases fitting TRBD1. This CDR3 is built from 14 residues. Germline lookup yields CDR1 SNHLY and CDR2 FYNNEI. V was clipped by 5 bases and J by 4 bases; unmatched bases: 3.

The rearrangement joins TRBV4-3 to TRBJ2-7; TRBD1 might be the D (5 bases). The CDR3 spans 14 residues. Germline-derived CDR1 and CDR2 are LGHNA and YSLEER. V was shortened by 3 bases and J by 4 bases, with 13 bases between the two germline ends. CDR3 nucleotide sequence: TGCGCCAGCAGCCAGCCTGGGGCCCTTTACGAGCAGTACTTC. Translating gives CASSQPGALYEQYF.

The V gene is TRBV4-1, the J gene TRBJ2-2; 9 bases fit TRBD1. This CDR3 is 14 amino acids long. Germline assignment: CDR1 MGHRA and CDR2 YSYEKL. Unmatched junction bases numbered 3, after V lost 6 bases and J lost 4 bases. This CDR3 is CASRRQGVTGELFF. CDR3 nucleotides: TGCGCCAGCAGGAGACAGGGGGTCACCGGGGAGCTGTTTTTT.

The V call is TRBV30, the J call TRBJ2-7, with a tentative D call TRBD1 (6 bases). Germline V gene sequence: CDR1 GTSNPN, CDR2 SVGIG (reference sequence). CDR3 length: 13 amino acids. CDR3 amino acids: CAGRPGESYEQYF. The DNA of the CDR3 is TGTGCTGGCCGGCCAGGGGAATCCTACGAGCAGTACTTC.

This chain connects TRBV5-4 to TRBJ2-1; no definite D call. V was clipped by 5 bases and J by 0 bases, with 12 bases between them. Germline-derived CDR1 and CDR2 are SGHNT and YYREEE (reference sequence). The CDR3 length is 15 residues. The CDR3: CASRFGSSSYNEQFF. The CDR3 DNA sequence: TGTGCCAGCAGGTTTGGTAGCAGCTCCTACAATGAGCAGTTCTTC.

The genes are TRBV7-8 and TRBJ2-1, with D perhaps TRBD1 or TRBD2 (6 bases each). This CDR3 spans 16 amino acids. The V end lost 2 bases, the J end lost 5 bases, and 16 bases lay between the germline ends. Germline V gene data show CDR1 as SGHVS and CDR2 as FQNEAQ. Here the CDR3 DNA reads TGTGCCAGCAGCTTATGGGCCGGGGGCGTAGACAATGAGCAGTTCTTC. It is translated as CASSLWAGGVDNEQFF.

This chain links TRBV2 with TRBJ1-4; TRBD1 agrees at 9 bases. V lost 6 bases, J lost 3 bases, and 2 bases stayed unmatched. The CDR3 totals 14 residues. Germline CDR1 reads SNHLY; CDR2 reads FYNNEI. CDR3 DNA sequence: TGTGCCAGCAGACAGGGGGCGGCTAATGAAAAACTGTTTTTT. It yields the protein CASRQGAANEKLFF.

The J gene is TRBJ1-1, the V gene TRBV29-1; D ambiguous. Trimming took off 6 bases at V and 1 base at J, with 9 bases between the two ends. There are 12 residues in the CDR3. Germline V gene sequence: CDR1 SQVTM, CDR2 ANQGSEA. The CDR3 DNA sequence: TGCAGCGTCCAGCCGGGGAACACTGAAGCTTTCTTT. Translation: CSVQPGNTEAFF.

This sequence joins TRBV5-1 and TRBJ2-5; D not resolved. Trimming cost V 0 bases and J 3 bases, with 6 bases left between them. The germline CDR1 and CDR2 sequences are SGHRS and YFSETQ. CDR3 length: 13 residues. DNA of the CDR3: TGCGCCAGCAGCTTGGTTTTGGAAGAGACCCAGTACTTC. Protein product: CASSLVLEETQYF.

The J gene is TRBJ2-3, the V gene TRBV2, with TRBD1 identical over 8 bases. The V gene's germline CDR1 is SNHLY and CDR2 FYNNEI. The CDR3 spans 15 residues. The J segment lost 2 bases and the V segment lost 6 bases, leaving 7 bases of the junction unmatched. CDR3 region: CASRQGARNTDTQYF. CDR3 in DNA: TGTGCCAGCAGGCAGGGGGCGCGGAACACAGATACGCAGTATTTT.

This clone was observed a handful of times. In nucleotides, the CDR3 is TGTGCCAGCAGTGGTCTAGCGGGAGACTCCTACGAGCAGTACTTC. Amino acids: CASSGLAGDSYEQYF. The chain recombines TRBV6-5 with TRBJ2-7; TRBD2 aligns across 10 bases. The length of the CDR3 is 15 residues. V lost 5 bases and J lost 0; bases outside the gene matches: 4. Germline V gene lookup returns CDR1 MNHEY and CDR2 SVGAGI.